The rows below give T cell receptor beta chains drawn from one sample of a study of early T cells in non-severe SARS-CoV-2 infection. TCRdb re-analysed the 5' RACE reads in MiXCR, keeping a single row per CDR3 protein. The sample comprises 40,000 to 45,000 distinct CDR3 sequences, 5% to 6.5% of which are singletons, and about 8% rests with the top ten. Sample: whole blood, taken at baseline. The receptors stem from an adult who was a healthcare worker with PCR-confirmed SARS-CoV-2 infection or an uninfected control (not recorded which). CDR3s include the opening cysteine and the closing phenylalanine or tryptophan. The order of the fields is CDR3 DNA, CDR3 protein, D gene, V gene, J gene, clone size. D genes are given only for firm matches. Rows may omit the clone size; those that give it use once, few, many or a size class.

DNA: TGTGCCAGCAGCGGCCCGCGGGACCCGTCTCGGGAGCAGTACTTC
CDR3: CASSGPRDPSREQYF
D: -
V: TRBV13
J: TRBJ2-7
size: -

DNA: TGTGCCAGCAGCCTATGGACCCAGTCCGGGGAGCTGTTTTTT
CDR3: CASSLWTQSGELFF
D: -
V: TRBV7-8
J: TRBJ2-2
size: few

DNA: TGTGCCAGCAGTGTCTTGGGAGCGGGGGGCCCAAAGACCCAGTACTTC
CDR3: CASSVLGAGGPKTQYF
D: TRBD2
V: TRBV2
J: TRBJ2-5
size: many

DNA: TGTGCCAGCAGTGAGACGAACACCGGGGAGCTGTTTTTT
CDR3: CASSETNTGELFF
D: -
V: TRBV2
J: TRBJ2-2
size: -

DNA: TGTGCCAGCAGTGTCGGCGGGGGGGAGGTGAATACGCAGTATTTT
CDR3: CASSVGGGEVNTQYF
D: TRBD2
V: TRBV2
J: TRBJ2-3
size: -

DNA: TGTGCCAGCAGCTTAGGAGGTAGCGGGGGAGTACAAGAGACCCAGTACTTC
CDR3: CASSLGGSGGVQETQYF
D: TRBD2
V: TRBV7-9
J: TRBJ2-5
size: many

DNA: TGCAGTGCCCAAGAAACTAGCTCTTCCTACAATGAGCAGTTCTTC
CDR3: CSAQETSSSYNEQFF
D: -
V: TRBV20-1
J: TRBJ2-1
size: many

DNA: TGTGCCAGCAGCCAAGTCTCTGGGGCTGGCTACACCTTC
CDR3: CASSQVSGAGYTF
D: -
V: TRBV14
J: TRBJ1-2
size: few

DNA: TGTGCCAGCAGCAAAGGGGATAGAAACAACCAGAACACCGGGGAGCTGTTTTTT
CDR3: CASSKGDRNNQNTGELFF
D: -
V: TRBV21-1
J: TRBJ2-2
size: many

DNA: TGTGCCAGCAGCTTCGACACAGATACGCAGTATTTT
CDR3: CASSFDTDTQYF
D: -
V: TRBV7-9
J: TRBJ2-3
size: -

DNA: TGCGCCAGCAGCCACGGTACAGGGGTGGGGACCGGGGAGCTGTTTTTT
CDR3: CASSHGTGVGTGELFF
D: TRBD1
V: TRBV4-1
J: TRBJ2-2
size: few

DNA: TGCAGCGTTGATAAGGGGGCCGCGGGCACTGAAGCTTTCTTT
CDR3: CSVDKGAAGTEAFF
D: TRBD1
V: TRBV29-1
J: TRBJ1-1
size: many

DNA: TGCAGTGCTAGGAAAGGGGGGGCCTACGAGCAGTACTTC
CDR3: CSARKGGAYEQYF
D: -
V: TRBV20-1
J: TRBJ2-7
size: few

DNA: TGTGCCAGCAGATCCCCGACTAGCGGGGTCTACAATGAGCAGTTCTTC
CDR3: CASRSPTSGVYNEQFF
D: TRBD2
V: TRBV6-2/TRBV6-3
J: TRBJ2-1
size: many

DNA: TGTGCCAGCAGTTCCCTTTACAATGAGCAGTTCTTC
CDR3: CASSSLYNEQFF
D: -
V: TRBV27
J: TRBJ2-1
size: -

DNA: TGCAGCGCTGGAGCGGGACAGGTCTCCACAGATACGCAGTATTTT
CDR3: CSAGAGQVSTDTQYF
D: -
V: TRBV29-1
J: TRBJ2-3
size: -

DNA: TGCAGTGCTAGGGTACCGGGACTAGGGGGGGGTGAGCAGTTCTTC
CDR3: CSARVPGLGGGEQFF
D: TRBD2
V: TRBV20-1
J: TRBJ2-1
size: many

DNA: TGTGCCAGCAGCCAACAGTACTATGGCTACACCTTC
CDR3: CASSQQYYGYTF
D: -
V: TRBV3-1
J: TRBJ1-2
size: many

DNA: TGCGCCAGCAGCCTTTACAGTAGGGGGGACAGGGCGAACGAGCAGTACTTC
CDR3: CASSLYSRGDRANEQYF
D: TRBD1
V: TRBV4-3
J: TRBJ2-7
size: -

DNA: TGTGCCTGGAGTAACAGGACAGGGTCGATCTTC
CDR3: CAWSNRTGSIF
D: TRBD1
V: TRBV30
J: TRBJ2-7
size: few

DNA: TGTGCCAGCAGCTACCCCCGTCTAGCGGGAGATTACAATGAGCAGTTCTTC
CDR3: CASSYPRLAGDYNEQFF
D: TRBD2
V: TRBV7-9
J: TRBJ2-1
size: many

DNA: TGTGCCAGCAGCGTAGGGGACAGGGCTCTACCCCAGCATTTT
CDR3: CASSVGDRALPQHF
D: TRBD1
V: TRBV9
J: TRBJ1-5
size: many

DNA: TGTGCCAGCAGCCAGATGACGGGGGGGCGCCCAGATACGCAGTATTTT
CDR3: CASSQMTGGRPDTQYF
D: TRBD2
V: TRBV3-1
J: TRBJ2-3
size: many

DNA: TGTGCCAGCTCACCAGACCGTAATCAGCCCCAGCATTTT
CDR3: CASSPDRNQPQHF
D: -
V: TRBV18
J: TRBJ1-5
size: medium-sized

DNA: TGTGCCAGCAAAAAAGGGATTCAAGAGACCCAGTACTTC
CDR3: CASKKGIQETQYF
D: -
V: TRBV3-1
J: TRBJ2-5
size: many

DNA: TGTGCCAGCAGCTCTGGAAAGGGGAACACTGAAGCTTTCTTT
CDR3: CASSSGKGNTEAFF
D: -
V: TRBV9
J: TRBJ1-1
size: few

DNA: TGTGCCAGCAGCCATGCAGGGAGCACAGATACGCAGTATTTT
CDR3: CASSHAGSTDTQYF
D: -
V: TRBV3-1
J: TRBJ2-3
size: -

DNA: TGTGCCAGCAGTCAGCTCCTAGCGGGGGTTCGCACAGATACGCAGTATTTT
CDR3: CASSQLLAGVRTDTQYF
D: TRBD2
V: TRBV12-3/TRBV12-4
J: TRBJ2-3
size: -

DNA: TGCGCCAGCAGGTCTCTTCTTAGGACCGGGGAGCTGTTTTTT
CDR3: CASRSLLRTGELFF
D: -
V: TRBV5-1
J: TRBJ2-2
size: -

DNA: TGTGCCAGCACCAATACAGGGGGAAAGAGGAATGAGCAGTTCTTC
CDR3: CASTNTGGKRNEQFF
D: TRBD1
V: TRBV6-6
J: TRBJ2-1
size: many

DNA: TGCAGTGCTTTTTCGGGAACTTCCTACGAGCAGTACTTC
CDR3: CSAFSGTSYEQYF
D: -
V: TRBV20-1
J: TRBJ2-7
size: many

DNA: TGTGCCAGCAGCCAGATCGGGCAACCGGGCACCGGGGAGCTGTTTTTT
CDR3: CASSQIGQPGTGELFF
D: -
V: TRBV14
J: TRBJ2-2
size: -

DNA: TGTGCCACCAGCAAGGACAGGGCGAACACCGGGGAGCTGTTTTTT
CDR3: CATSKDRANTGELFF
D: TRBD1
V: TRBV15
J: TRBJ2-2
size: many

DNA: TGTGCCAGCTCCCTCGGCCAGACGGATGAGCAGTTCTTC
CDR3: CASSLGQTDEQFF
D: -
V: TRBV18
J: TRBJ2-1
size: -

DNA: TGTGCCAGCAGCGTAGAAACAGCTAGCACAGATACGCAGTATTTT
CDR3: CASSVETASTDTQYF
D: -
V: TRBV9
J: TRBJ2-3
size: -

DNA: TGCAGTGCTAGTTGGCGAGGAGGAGCGGGGGTGACCCAGTACTTC
CDR3: CSASWRGGAGVTQYF
D: TRBD2
V: TRBV20-1
J: TRBJ2-5
size: -

DNA: TGTGCCATCAGTGAGGCAGGGGTTAATTCACCCCTCCACTTT
CDR3: CAISEAGVNSPLHF
D: -
V: TRBV10-3
J: TRBJ1-6
size: few

DNA: TGTGCCAGCAGTCCACGCGGGGGGGCCGGGACAGATACGCAGTATTTT
CDR3: CASSPRGGAGTDTQYF
D: TRBD2
V: TRBV6-2/TRBV6-3
J: TRBJ2-3
size: -

DNA: TGTGCTAGTGGTTTGGTAGGTTTTCAGGGGAACACTGAAGCTTTCTTT
CDR3: CASGLVGFQGNTEAFF
D: -
V: TRBV12-5
J: TRBJ1-1
size: many

DNA: TGTGCCAGCAGTTTATCAGGGCGAAACTATGGCTACACCTTC
CDR3: CASSLSGRNYGYTF
D: -
V: TRBV12-3/TRBV12-4
J: TRBJ1-2
size: many

DNA: TGTGCCTGGAGGAGAGGACAGGGGACCTCCTACGAGCAGTACTTC
CDR3: CAWRRGQGTSYEQYF
D: TRBD1
V: TRBV30
J: TRBJ2-7
size: few

DNA: TGTGCCAGCAGCTTAGTGCCAGGAACCTCTGGAAACACCATATATTTT
CDR3: CASSLVPGTSGNTIYF
D: -
V: TRBV7-2
J: TRBJ1-3
size: many

DNA: TGTGCCAGCTCACCATTAGTCGGAAATTCACCCCTCCACTTT
CDR3: CASSPLVGNSPLHF
D: -
V: TRBV18
J: TRBJ1-6
size: few

DNA: TGCAGCGTTGTCCGGGGGCGAACTGAAGCTTTCTTT
CDR3: CSVVRGRTEAFF
D: -
V: TRBV29-1
J: TRBJ1-1
size: -

DNA: TGTGCCAGCAGTGAAACCCCCTATCCCGACTATGGCTACACCTTC
CDR3: CASSETPYPDYGYTF
D: -
V: TRBV6-1
J: TRBJ1-2
size: many

DNA: TGTGCCAGCAGTTCAGGGACTAGCAATCAGCCCCAGCATTTT
CDR3: CASSSGTSNQPQHF
D: -
V: TRBV6-6
J: TRBJ1-5
size: many

DNA: TGTGCCAGCAAGGTTAGCGGCTACTACGAGCAGTACTTC
CDR3: CASKVSGYYEQYF
D: -
V: TRBV28
J: TRBJ2-7
size: few

DNA: TGCGCCAGCAGCTCAAAACAGGGCTCTGCTGGCTACACCTTC
CDR3: CASSSKQGSAGYTF
D: -
V: TRBV5-1
J: TRBJ1-2
size: -

DNA: TGTGCCAGTAGTATTCTAACCTCGGTCGAAAAACTGTTTTTT
CDR3: CASSILTSVEKLFF
D: -
V: TRBV19
J: TRBJ1-4
size: -

DNA: TGTGCCAGCAGTCTACGGACGTTCGAGCAGTACTTC
CDR3: CASSLRTFEQYF
D: -
V: TRBV28
J: TRBJ2-7
size: many

DNA: TGTGCCAGCAGCGGGAGACAGACGAACACTGAAGCTTTCTTT
CDR3: CASSGRQTNTEAFF
D: -
V: TRBV21-1
J: TRBJ1-1
size: many

DNA: TGTGCCAGCAGAAGCGGGAGGGATACGCAGTATTTT
CDR3: CASRSGRDTQYF
D: TRBD2
V: TRBV6-6
J: TRBJ2-3
size: many

DNA: TGTGCCAGCAGCCAGACTTTTCTAGCGGGGGGGCTGGGAGATACGCAGTATTTT
CDR3: CASSQTFLAGGLGDTQYF
D: TRBD2
V: TRBV3-1
J: TRBJ2-3
size: many

DNA: TGTGCCAGCAGTTTGGCCGACGGGTTGAACACTGAAGCTTTCTTT
CDR3: CASSLADGLNTEAFF
D: -
V: TRBV12-3/TRBV12-4
J: TRBJ1-1
size: many